This TCR beta chain was sequenced during a study of T cells in Graves' hyperthyroidism and ophthalmopathy. Study-wide points: Researchers found most expanded thyroid clonotypes above 0.001 in blood as well.

Amplified TCR beta CDR3 regions came from RNA transcripts. In the first-round RT-PCR of the TCR CDR3, the HTBI primer set was used. TCRdb reanalysed the multiplex PCR reads using MiXCR and keeps one entry per CDR3 protein. The sample includes around 500,000 distinct CDR3 sequences, 12% to 15% of them seen just once. CDR1 is SGHTA and CDR2 is FQGNSA in the germline V gene. CDR3 size: 14 residues. As regards this clonotype: Its antigen is not known. An end of the junction differs from the germline gene, which may be a read error.

This sequence originates from a woman aged 40 to 55 with Graves' hyperthyroidism. What was sequenced was blood. The chain has TRBV7-2 and TRBJ1-1, with 9 bases aligning to TRBD1. CDR3 amino acids: CAGSRGQGNTEAFF. The CDR3 DNA sequence: TGTGCCGGCAGCCGGGGACAGGGGAACACTGAAGCTTTCTTT.